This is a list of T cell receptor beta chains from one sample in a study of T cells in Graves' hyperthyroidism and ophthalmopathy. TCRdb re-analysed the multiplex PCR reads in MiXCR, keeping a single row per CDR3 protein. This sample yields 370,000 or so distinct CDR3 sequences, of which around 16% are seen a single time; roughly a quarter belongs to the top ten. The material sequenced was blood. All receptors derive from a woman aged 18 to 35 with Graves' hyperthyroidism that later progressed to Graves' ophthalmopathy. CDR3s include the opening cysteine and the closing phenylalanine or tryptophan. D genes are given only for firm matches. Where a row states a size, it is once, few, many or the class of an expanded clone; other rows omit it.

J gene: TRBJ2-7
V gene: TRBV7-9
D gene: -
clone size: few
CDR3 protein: CASSPYYTYEQYF
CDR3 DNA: TGTGCCAGCAGCCCTTACTATACCTACGAGCAGTACTTC

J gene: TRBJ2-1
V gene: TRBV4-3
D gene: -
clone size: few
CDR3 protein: CASSQDRATAANEQFF
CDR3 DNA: TGCGCCAGCAGCCAAGATAGGGCGACAGCAGCGAATGAGCAGTTCTTC

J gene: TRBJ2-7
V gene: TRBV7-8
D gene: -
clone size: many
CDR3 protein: CASSLAPQGSYEQYF
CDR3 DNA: TGTGCCAGCAGCTTAGCACCACAGGGATCCTACGAGCAGTACTTC

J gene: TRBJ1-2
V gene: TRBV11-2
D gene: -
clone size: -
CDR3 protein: CASSWGSGSNYGYTF
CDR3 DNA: TGTGCCAGCAGTTGGGGCAGCGGATCTAACTATGGCTACACCTTC

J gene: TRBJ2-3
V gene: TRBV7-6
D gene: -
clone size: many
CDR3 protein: CASSPQRDIVSTDTQYF
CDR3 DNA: TGTGCCAGCAGCCCCCAACGGGACATCGTAAGCACAGATACGCAGTATTTT

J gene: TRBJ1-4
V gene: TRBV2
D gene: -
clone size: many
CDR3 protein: CASSVRQDRGKLFF
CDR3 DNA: TGTGCCAGCAGTGTTCGGCAGGATAGGGGAAAACTGTTTTTT

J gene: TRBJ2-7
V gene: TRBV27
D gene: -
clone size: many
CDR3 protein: CATRKATGTYEQYF
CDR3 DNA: TGTGCCACCCGCAAAGCGACTGGAACCTACGAGCAGTACTTC

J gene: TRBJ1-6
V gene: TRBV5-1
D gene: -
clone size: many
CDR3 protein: CASSSWTDSYNSPLHF
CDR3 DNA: TGCGCCAGCAGTTCGTGGACAGACTCCTATAATTCACCCCTCCACTTT

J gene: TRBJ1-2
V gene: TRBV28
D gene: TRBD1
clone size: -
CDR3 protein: CASGSRDRVTGYTF
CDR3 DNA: TGTGCCAGCGGGTCCCGGGACAGGGTAACCGGCTACACCTTC

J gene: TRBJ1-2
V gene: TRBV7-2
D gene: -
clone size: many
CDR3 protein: CASSLRQQYGYTF
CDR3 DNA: TGTGCCAGCAGCTTACGGCAGCAGTATGGCTACACCTTC

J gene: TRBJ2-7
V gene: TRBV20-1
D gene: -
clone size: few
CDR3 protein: CSARDPGLSYEQYF
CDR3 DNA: TGCAGTGCTAGGGATCCAGGTTTGTCCTACGAGCAGTACTTC

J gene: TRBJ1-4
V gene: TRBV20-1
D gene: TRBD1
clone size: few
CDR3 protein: CSARLTGTENEKLFF
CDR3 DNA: TGCAGTGCTCGGTTGACCGGGACAGAGAATGAAAAACTGTTTTTT

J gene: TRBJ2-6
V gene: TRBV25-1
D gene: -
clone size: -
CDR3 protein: CASSDPWGANVLTF
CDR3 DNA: TGTGCCAGCAGTGACCCCTGGGGGGCCAACGTCCTGACTTTC

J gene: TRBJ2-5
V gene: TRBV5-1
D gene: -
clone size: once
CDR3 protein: CASSLTGEGETQYF
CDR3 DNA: TGCGCCAGCAGCTTGACAGGGGAGGGGGAGACCCAGTACTTC

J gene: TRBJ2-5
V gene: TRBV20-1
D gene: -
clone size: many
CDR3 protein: CSAALVGAETQYF
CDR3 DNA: TGCAGTGCTGCCCTTGTCGGGGCCGAGACCCAGTACTTC

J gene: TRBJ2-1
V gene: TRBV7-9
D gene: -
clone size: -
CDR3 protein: CASSLNLLPGREPGDNEQFF
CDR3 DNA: TGTGCCAGCAGCTTAAATCTCCTACCGGGACGCGAACCCGGAGACAATGAGCAGTTCTTC

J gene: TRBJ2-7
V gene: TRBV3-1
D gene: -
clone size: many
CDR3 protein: CASSQAGEQYF
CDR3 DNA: TGTGCCAGCAGCCAAGCTGGAGAGCAGTACTTC

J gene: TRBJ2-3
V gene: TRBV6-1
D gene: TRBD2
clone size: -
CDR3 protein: CASSLTSGRPGDTQYF
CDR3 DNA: TGTGCCAGCAGCCTAACTAGCGGGAGGCCGGGGGATACGCAGTATTTT

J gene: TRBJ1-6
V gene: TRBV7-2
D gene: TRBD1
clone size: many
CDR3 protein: CASSPMGQGAGSPLHF
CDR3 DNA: TGTGCCAGCAGCCCTATGGGGCAGGGGGCAGGATCACCCCTCCACTTT

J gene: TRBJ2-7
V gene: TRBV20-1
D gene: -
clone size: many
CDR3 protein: CSARDYAAPSYEQYF
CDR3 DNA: TGCAGTGCTAGAGACTATGCGGCACCCTCCTACGAGCAGTACTTC

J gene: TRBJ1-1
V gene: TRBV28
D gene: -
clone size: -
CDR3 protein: CASSILRPGNTEAFF
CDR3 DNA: TGTGCCAGCAGCATTTTACGTCCAGGGAACACTGAAGCTTTCTTT

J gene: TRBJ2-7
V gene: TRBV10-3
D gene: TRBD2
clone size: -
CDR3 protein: CAISDYSGGSYEQYF
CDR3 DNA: TGTGCCATCAGTGATTATTCGGGGGGGTCCTACGAGCAGTACTTC

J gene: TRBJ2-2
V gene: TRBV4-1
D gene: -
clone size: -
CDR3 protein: CASSQDIYTGELFF
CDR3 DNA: TGCGCCAGCAGCCAAGATATCTACACCGGGGAGCTGTTTTTT

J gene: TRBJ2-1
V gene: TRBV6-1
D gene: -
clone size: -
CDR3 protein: CASSEERFRYNEQFF
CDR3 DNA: TGTGCCAGCAGTGAAGAGCGGTTTCGATACAATGAGCAGTTCTTC

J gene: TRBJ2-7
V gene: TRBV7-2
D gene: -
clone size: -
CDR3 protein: CASSEEGHRDYEQYF
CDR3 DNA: TGTGCCAGCAGCGAAGAGGGGCACAGAGACTACGAGCAGTACTTC

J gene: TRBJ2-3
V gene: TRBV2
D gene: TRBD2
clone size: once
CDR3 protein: CASSVREGTDTQYF
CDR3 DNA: TGTGCCAGCAGTGTCAGGGAGGGGACAGATACGCAGTATTTT

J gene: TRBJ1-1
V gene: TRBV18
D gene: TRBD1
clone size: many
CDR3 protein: CASSPPGQGKGEAFF
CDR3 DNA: TGTGCCAGCTCACCTCCGGGACAGGGAAAGGGTGAAGCTTTCTTT

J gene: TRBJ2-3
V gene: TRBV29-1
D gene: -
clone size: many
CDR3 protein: CSVDSSSTDTQYF
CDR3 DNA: TGCAGCGTTGATAGTAGCAGCACAGATACGCAGTATTTT

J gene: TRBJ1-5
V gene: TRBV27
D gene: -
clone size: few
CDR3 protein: CASSLSREGQPQHF
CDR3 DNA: TGTGCCAGCAGTTTATCTAGGGAGGGACAGCCCCAGCATTTT

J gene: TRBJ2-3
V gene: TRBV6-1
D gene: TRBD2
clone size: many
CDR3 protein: CASSEGSGRGVDTQYF
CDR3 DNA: TGTGCCAGCAGTGAGGGTAGCGGGAGGGGAGTCGATACGCAGTATTTT

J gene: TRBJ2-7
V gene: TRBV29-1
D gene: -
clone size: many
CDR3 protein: CSVEEVRAGSYEQYF
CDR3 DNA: TGCAGCGTTGAAGAAGTAAGGGCAGGGAGCTACGAGCAGTACTTC

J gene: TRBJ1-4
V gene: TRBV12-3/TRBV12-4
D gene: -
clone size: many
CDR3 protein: CASSTMYEKLFF
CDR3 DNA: TGTGCCAGCAGTACAATGTACGAAAAACTGTTTTTT

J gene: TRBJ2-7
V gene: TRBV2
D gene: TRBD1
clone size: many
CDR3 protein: CASSVEGQIYEQYF
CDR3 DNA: TGTGCCAGCAGTGTAGAGGGACAGATATACGAGCAGTACTTC

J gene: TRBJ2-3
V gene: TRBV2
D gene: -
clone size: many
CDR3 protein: CASSDLTLAVGSSTDTQYF
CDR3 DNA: TGTGCCAGCAGTGATCTGACGTTAGCTGTGGGATCTAGCACAGATACGCAGTATTTT

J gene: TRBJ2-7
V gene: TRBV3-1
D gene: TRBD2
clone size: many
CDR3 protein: CASSSIAGFEQYF
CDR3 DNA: TGTGCCAGCAGCTCTATAGCGGGATTTGAGCAGTACTTC

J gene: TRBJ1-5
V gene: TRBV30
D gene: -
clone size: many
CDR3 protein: CAWSEQNQPQHF
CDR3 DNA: TGTGCCTGGAGTGAACAAAATCAGCCCCAGCATTTT

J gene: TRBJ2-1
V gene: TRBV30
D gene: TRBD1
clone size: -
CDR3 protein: CACRQGTSYNEQFF
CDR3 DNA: TGTGCCTGTCGACAGGGAACGTCCTACAATGAGCAGTTCTTC

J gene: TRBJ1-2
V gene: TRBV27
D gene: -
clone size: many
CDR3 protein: CASSLVGQRTYGYTF
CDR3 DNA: TGTGCCAGCAGTTTAGTGGGGCAGAGGACCTATGGCTACACCTTC

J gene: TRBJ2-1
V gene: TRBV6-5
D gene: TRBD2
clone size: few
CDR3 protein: CASRITSGRAHEQFF
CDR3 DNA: TGTGCCAGCAGAATTACTAGCGGGAGGGCCCATGAGCAGTTCTTC

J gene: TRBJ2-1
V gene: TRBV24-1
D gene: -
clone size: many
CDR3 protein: CATSDFIGPEQFF
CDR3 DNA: TGTGCCACCAGTGACTTCATCGGACCTGAGCAGTTCTTC

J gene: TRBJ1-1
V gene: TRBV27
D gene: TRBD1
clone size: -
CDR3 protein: CASGEQGDTEAFF
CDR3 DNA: TGTGCCAGCGGAGAACAGGGGGACACTGAAGCTTTCTTT

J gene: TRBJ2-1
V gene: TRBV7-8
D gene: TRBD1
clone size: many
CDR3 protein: CASSDRGNNEQFF
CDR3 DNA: TGTGCCAGCAGCGACAGGGGCAACAATGAGCAGTTCTTC

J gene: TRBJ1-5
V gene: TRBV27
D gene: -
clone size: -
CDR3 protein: CASSQTAESNQPQHF
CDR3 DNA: TGTGCCAGCAGTCAAACTGCTGAAAGCAATCAGCCCCAGCATTTT